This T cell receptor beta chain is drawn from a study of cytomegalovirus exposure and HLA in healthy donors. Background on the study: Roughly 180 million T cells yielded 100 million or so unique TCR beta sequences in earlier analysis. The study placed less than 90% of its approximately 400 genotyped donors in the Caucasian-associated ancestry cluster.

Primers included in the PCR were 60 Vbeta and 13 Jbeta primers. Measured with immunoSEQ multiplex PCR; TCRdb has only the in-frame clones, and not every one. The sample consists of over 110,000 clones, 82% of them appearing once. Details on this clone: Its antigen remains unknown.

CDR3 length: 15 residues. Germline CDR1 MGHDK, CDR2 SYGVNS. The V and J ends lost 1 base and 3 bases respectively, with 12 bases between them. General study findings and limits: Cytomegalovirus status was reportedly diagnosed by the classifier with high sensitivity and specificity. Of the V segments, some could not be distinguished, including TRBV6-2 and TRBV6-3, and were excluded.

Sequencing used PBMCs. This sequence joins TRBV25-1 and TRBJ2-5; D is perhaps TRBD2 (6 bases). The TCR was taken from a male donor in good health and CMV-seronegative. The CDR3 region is CASSEFGIAEETQYF. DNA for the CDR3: TGTGCCAGCAGTGAATTCGGTATAGCGGAAGAGACCCAGTACTTC.